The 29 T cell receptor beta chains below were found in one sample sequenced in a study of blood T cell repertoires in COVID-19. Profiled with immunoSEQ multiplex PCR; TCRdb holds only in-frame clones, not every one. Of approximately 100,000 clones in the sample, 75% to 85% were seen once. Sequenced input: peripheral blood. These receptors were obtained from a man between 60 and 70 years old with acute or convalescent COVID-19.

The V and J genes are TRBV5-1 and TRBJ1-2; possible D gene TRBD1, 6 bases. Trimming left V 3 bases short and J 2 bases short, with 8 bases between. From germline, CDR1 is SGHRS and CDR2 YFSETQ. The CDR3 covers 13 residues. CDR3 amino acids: CASSSGQNYGYTF. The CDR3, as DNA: TGCGCCAGCAGCTCAGGACAGAACTATGGCTACACCTTC.

The CDR3, as DNA: TGCGCCAGCAAACAGGTTGCAACTAATGAAAAACTGTTTTTT. Its translation: CASKQVATNEKLFF. This rearrangement joins TRBV5-1 to TRBJ1-4; D is perhaps TRBD1 (5 bases). Looked up from germline, CDR1 is SGHRS and CDR2 is YFSETQ. Trimming shortened V by 6 bases and J by 0 bases, and 9 bases separated the two germline ends. The CDR3 consists of 14 residues.

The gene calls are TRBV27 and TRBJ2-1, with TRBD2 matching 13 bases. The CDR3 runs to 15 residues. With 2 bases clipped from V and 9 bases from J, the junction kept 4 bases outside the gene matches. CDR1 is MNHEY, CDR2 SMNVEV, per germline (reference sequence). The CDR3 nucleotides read TGTGCCAGCAGTTTACGGACTAGCGGGAGTTTTGAGCAGTTCTTC. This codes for CASSLRTSGSFEQFF.

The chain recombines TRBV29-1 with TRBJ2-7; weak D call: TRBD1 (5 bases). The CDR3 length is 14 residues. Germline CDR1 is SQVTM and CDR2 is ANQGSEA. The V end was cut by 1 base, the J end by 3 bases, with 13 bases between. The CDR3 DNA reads TGCAGCGTTGAAGGGGGCGAACGAGGCTACGAGCAGTACTTC. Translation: CSVEGGERGYEQYF.

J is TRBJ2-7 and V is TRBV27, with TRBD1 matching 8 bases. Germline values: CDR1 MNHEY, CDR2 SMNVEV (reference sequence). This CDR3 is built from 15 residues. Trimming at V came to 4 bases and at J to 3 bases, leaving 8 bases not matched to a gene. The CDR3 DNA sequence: TGTGCCAGCAGTTCGGGGGACAGGTTCTACTACGAGCAGTACTTC. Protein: CASSSGDRFYYEQYF.

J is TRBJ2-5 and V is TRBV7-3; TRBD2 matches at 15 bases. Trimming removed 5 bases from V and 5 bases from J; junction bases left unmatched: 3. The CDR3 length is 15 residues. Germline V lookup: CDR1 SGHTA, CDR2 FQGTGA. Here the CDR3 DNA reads TGTGCCAGCAGCCCGGGACTAGCGGGGGGTGAGACCCAGTACTTC. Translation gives CASSPGLAGGETQYF.

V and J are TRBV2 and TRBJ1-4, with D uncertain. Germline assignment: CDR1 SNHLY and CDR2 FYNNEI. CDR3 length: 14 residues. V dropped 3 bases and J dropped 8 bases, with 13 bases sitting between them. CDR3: CASSDVRVREKLFF. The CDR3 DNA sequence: TGTGCCAGCAGTGACGTGAGGGTCAGGGAAAAACTGTTTTTT.

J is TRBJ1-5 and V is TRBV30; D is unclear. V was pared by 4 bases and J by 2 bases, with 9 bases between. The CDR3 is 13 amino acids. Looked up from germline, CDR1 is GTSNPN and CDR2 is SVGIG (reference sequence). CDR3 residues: CAWTNGGNQPQHF. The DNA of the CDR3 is TGTGCCTGGACCAACGGAGGCAATCAGCCCCAGCATTTT.

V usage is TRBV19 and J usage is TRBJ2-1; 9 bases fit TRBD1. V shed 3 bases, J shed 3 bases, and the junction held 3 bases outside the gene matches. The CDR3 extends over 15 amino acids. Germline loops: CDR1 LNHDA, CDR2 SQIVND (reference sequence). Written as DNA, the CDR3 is TGTGCCAGTAGTATCCGGGACAGGGACTACAATGAGCAGTTCTTC. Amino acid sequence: CASSIRDRDYNEQFF.

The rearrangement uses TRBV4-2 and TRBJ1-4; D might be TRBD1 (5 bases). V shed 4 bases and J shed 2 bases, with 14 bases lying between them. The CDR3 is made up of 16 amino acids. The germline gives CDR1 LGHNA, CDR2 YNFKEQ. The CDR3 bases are TGTGCCAGCAGCCGCTCTTTTGGGGCGACTAATGAAAAACTGTTTTTT. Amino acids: CASSRSFGATNEKLFF.

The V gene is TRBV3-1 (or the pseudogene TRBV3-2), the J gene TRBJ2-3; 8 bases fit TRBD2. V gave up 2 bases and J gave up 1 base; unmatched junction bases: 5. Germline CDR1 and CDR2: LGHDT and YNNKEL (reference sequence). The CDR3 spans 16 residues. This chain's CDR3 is CASSQILTSGTDTQYF. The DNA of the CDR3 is TGTGCCAGCAGCCAAATTTTGACTAGCGGCACAGATACGCAGTATTTT.

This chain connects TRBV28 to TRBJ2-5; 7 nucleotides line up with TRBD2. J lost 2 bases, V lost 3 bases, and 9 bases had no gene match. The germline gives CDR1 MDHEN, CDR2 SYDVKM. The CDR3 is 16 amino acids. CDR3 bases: TGTGCCAGCAGTTTTAATGGCAGGGAGGGGCAAGAGACCCAGTACTTC. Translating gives CASSFNGREGQETQYF.

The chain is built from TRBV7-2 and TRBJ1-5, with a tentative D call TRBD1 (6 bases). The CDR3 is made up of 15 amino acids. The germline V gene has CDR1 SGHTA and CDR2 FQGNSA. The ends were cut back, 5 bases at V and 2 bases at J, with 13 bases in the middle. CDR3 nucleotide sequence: TGTGCCAGCAGCCTACAGGGTGGGGGCAATCAGCCCCAGCATTTT. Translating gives CASSLQGGGNQPQHF.

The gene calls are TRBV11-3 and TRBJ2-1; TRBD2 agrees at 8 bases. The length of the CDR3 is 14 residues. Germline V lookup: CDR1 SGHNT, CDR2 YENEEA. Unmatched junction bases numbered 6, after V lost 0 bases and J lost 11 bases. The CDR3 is CASSLEIGLAQQFF. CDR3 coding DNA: TGTGCCAGCAGCTTAGAGATAGGACTAGCCCAGCAGTTCTTC.

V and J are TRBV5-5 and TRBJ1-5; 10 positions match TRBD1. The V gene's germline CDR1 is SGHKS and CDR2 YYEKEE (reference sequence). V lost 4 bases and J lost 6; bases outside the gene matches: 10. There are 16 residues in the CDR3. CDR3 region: CASSRETGGEGQPQHF. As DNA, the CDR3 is TGTGCCAGCAGCCGGGAGACAGGGGGCGAGGGTCAGCCCCAGCATTTT.

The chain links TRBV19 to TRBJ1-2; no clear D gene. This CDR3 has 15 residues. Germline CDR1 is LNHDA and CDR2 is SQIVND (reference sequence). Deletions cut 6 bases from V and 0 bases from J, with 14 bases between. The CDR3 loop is CASRGGLGSNYGYTF. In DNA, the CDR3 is TGTGCCAGTAGGGGAGGGTTGGGGTCTAACTATGGCTACACCTTC.

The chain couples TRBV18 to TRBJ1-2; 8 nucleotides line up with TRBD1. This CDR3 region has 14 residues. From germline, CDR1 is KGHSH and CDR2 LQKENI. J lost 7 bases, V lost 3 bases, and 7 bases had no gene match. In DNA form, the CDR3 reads TGTGCCAGCTCACCGACGGACAGGGCGACTGGCTACACCTTC. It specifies CASSPTDRATGYTF. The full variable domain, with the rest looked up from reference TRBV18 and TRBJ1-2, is NAGVMQNPRHLVRRRGQEARLRCSPMKGHSHVYWYRQLPEEGLKFMVYLQKENIIDESGMPKERFSAEFPKEGPSILRIQQVVRGDSAAYFCASSPTDRATGYTFGSGTRLTVV.

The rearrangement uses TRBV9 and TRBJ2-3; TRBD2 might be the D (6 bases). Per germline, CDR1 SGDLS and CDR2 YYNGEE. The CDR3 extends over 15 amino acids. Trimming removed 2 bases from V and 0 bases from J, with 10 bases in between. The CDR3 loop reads CASSVHGTSTDTQYF. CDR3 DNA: TGTGCCAGCAGCGTTCACGGGACTAGCACAGATACGCAGTATTTT.

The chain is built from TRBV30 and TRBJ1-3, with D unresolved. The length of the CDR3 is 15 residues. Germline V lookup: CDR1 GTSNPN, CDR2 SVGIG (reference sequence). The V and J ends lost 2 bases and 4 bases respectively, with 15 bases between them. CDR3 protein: CAWSPPRGRGNTIYF. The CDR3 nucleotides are TGTGCCTGGAGTCCGCCCCGGGGAAGAGGAAACACCATATATTTT.

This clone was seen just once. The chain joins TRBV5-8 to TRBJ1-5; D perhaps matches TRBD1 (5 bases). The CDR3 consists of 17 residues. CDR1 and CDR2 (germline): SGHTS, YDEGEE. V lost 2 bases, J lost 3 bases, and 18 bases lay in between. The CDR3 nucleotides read TGTGCCAGCAGCTTCGGTAGGGGTTATAAGCACAATCAGCCCCAGCATTTT. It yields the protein CASSFGRGYKHNQPQHF.

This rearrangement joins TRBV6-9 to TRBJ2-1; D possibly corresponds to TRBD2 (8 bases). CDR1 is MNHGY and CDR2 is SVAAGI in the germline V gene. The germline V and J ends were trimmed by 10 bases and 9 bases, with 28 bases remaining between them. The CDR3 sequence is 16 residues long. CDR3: CAITPPGGSGGTEQFF. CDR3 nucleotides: TGTGCCATCACACCTCCAGGGGGAAGCGGGGGAACTGAGCAGTTCTTC.

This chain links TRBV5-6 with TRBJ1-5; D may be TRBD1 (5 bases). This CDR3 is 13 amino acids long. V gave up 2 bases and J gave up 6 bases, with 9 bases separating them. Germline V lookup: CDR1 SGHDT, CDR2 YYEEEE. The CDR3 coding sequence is TGTGCCAGCAGCTTATCAGGGATTCAGCCCCAGCATTTT. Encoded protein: CASSLSGIQPQHF.

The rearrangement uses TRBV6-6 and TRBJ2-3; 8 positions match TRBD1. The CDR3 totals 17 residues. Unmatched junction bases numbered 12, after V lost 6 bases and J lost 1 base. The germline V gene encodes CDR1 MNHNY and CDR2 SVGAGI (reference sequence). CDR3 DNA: TGTGCCAGCAGCCGAATTCGCCAGGGGGCAGGCACAGATACGCAGTATTTT. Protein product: CASSRIRQGAGTDTQYF.

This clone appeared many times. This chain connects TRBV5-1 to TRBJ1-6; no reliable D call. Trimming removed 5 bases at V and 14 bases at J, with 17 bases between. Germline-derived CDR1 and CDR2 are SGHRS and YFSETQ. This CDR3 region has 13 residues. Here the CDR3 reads CASRTDLWESLHF. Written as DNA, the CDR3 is TGCGCCAGCAGGACGGACCTTTGGGAGTCCCTCCACTTT.

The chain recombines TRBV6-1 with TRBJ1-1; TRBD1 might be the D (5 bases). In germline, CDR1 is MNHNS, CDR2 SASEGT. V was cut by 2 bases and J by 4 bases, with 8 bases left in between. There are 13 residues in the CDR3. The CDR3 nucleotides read TGTGCCAGCAGTGAAATCGGGGGCACTGAAGCTTTCTTT. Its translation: CASSEIGGTEAFF.

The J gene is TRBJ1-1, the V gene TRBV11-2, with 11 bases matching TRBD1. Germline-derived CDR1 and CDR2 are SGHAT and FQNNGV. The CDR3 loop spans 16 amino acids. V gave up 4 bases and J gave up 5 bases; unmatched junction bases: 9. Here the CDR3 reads CASSSSGTGGRTEAFF. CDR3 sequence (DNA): TGTGCCAGCAGCTCGTCCGGGACAGGGGGAAGGACTGAAGCTTTCTTT.

Written as DNA, the CDR3 is TGTGCCAGCAGCTTACTTAACAGGGGTACTGAAGCTTTCTTT. Protein product: CASSLLNRGTEAFF. V usage is TRBV7-2 and J usage is TRBJ1-1; 7 bases align to TRBD1. Germline V gene lookup returns CDR1 SGHTA and CDR2 FQGNSA. V shed 2 bases, J shed 5 bases, and the junction held 5 bases outside the gene matches. The CDR3 is 14 residues long.

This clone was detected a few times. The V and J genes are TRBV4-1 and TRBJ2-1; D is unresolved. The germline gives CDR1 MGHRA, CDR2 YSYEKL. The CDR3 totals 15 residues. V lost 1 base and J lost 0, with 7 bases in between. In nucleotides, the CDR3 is TGCGCCAGCAGCCAAGGAGTAAGCTCCTACAATGAGCAGTTCTTC. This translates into CASSQGVSSYNEQFF.

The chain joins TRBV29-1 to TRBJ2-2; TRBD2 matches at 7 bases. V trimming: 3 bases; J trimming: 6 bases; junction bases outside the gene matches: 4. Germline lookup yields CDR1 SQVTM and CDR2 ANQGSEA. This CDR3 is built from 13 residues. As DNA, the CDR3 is TGCAGCGTTGACGGGAGGCGGTCCGGGGAGCTGTTTTTT. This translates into CSVDGRRSGELFF.